These 7 T cell receptor beta chains originate from one sample sequenced in a study of cytomegalovirus exposure and HLA in healthy donors. PCR used 60 Vbeta primers and 13 Jbeta primers. Produced via immunoSEQ multiplex PCR; TCRdb's table is partial and in-frame only. Of roughly 100,000 clones listed, 60% to 80% are singletons. The sequenced sample was PBMCs. Source of these receptors: a man aged 35-49 years in good health and CMV-seronegative.

This chain links TRBV4-2 with TRBJ2-3; 9 bases align to TRBD2. With 0 bases clipped from V and 7 bases from J, the junction kept 11 bases outside the gene matches. The CDR3 is 17 residues long. Germline CDR1 LGHNA, CDR2 YNFKEQ. The CDR3 here is CASSQDFGAGGPNTQYF. CDR3 DNA sequence: TGTGCCAGCAGCCAAGATTTCGGAGCGGGGGGACCGAATACGCAGTATTTT.

The chain has TRBV6-1 and TRBJ1-2; a possible D gene is TRBD1 (6 bases). The CDR3 totals 15 residues. Germline V gene sequence: CDR1 MNHNS, CDR2 SASEGT. The V and J ends lost 10 bases and 5 bases respectively, with 23 bases between them. CDR3 residues: CATLQGRDGGYGYTF. CDR3 coding DNA: TGTGCCACCCTACAGGGACGGGACGGAGGATATGGCTACACCTTC.

This sequence joins TRBV7-9 and TRBJ1-1; weak D call: TRBD1 (5 bases). Germline V lookup: CDR1 SEHNR, CDR2 FQNEAQ (reference sequence). The CDR3 totals 15 residues. V was clipped by 7 bases and J by 5 bases, with 20 bases between them. The chain's CDR3 is CASTPPGQGGTEAFF. The CDR3 bases are TGTGCCAGCACTCCCCCCGGCCAGGGAGGGACTGAAGCTTTCTTT.

V usage is TRBV29-1 and J usage is TRBJ1-1, with 10 bases that match TRBD1. The CDR3 covers 12 residues. Germline CDR1 SQVTM, CDR2 ANQGSEA. With 7 bases clipped from V and 8 bases from J, the junction kept 7 bases outside the gene matches. CDR3: CSATGGGREAFF. The CDR3 nucleotides read TGCAGCGCGACAGGGGGCGGCCGGGAAGCTTTCTTT.

The chain couples TRBV2 to TRBJ2-4, with D perhaps matching TRBD1 (6 bases). V lost 6 bases and J 6 bases, leaving 15 bases between the germline ends. The germline V gene encodes CDR1 SNHLY and CDR2 FYNNEI. CDR3 length equals 14 residues. This CDR3 reads CASSLVGTPNIQYF. The CDR3 DNA follows: TGTGCCAGCAGCCTGGTGGGGACACCAAACATTCAGTACTTC.

This clone has just one count. The chain's CDR3 is CASSWVGGFYEQYF. In nucleotides, the CDR3 is TGCGCCAGCAGCTGGGTCGGGGGGTTCTACGAGCAGTACTTC. The chain has TRBV5-1 and TRBJ2-7, with 7 bases aligning to TRBD2. Germline V gene data show CDR1 as SGHRS and CDR2 as YFSETQ. With V trimmed by 3 bases and J by 3 bases, 6 bases remained unmatched. This CDR3 spans 14 amino acids.

The rearrangement links TRBV30 to TRBJ2-7; no reliable D call. The CDR3 is 13 amino acids. V dropped 5 bases and J dropped 7 bases, with 18 bases sitting between them. The V gene's germline CDR1 is GTSNPN and CDR2 SVGIG (reference sequence). The CDR3, as DNA: TGTGCCTGGCGAAGCGACTCGGAGTATGAGCAGTACTTC. As protein: CAWRSDSEYEQYF.